Reported below is one TCR beta chain. TRB amplification used approximately 250 ng of peripheral blood genomic DNA. TRB was amplified by touch-down multiplex PCR, primer pools A and B combined. TCRdb processed the multiplex PCR reads again and assigns one entry to each CDR3 protein, with no DNA. The sample totals about 11,000 distinct CDR3 sequences. These data come from a study of T cell clusters in autoimmune cytopenias. Study as a whole: A median of 51,575 TRB reads per sample yielded a median roughly 2,500 distinct clonotypes.

The CDR3 spans 15 residues. Germline V gene lookup returns CDR1 KGHSH and CDR2 LQKENI. The data also belong to a second study, concerning T cell repertoires in aging, cancer and after chemotherapy. From that paper: Age-matched healthy donors had significantly more diverse, less clonal blood TCR repertoires than untreated cancer patients.

This clonotype was obtained from a human donor in good health. The sequenced sample was peripheral blood. The rearrangement links TRBV18 to TRBJ2-3. The CDR3 sequence is CASSPPASGTDTQYF.